This TCR beta chain is from a study of T cell changes during pregnancy in multiple sclerosis. Using immunoSEQ multiplex PCR, the repertoire was profiled, and TCRdb retains in-frame clones only, with some absent. The sample includes 68,000 or so clones, roughly 94% of them seen just once. The CDR3 consists of 17 residues. V lost 4 bases, J lost 0 bases, and 14 bases lay in between. Germline V gives CDR1 SGDLS, CDR2 YYNGEE. This sequence was found in a female donor in good health, enrolled as a control in a pregnancy study. The V and J genes are TRBV9 and TRBJ1-6; perhaps TRBD1 as D (6 bases). This specimen consisted of peripheral blood, obtained in the second trimester of pregnancy. The CDR3 protein is CASSITGSPSYNSPLHF. The CDR3 DNA reads as TGTGCCAGCAGCATAACAGGGTCACCCTCCTATAATTCACCCCTCCACTTT.